These 5 T cell receptor beta chains share one sample of origin, sequenced in a study of T cells in localized non-small cell lung cancer. Method: immunoSEQ multiplex PCR; TCRdb's copy keeps in-frame clones and lacks some. The repertoire holds more than 45,000 clones, with 86% as singletons. Sample: peripheral blood, taken before any cancer treatment. The receptors here all came from a male donor aged 60 or over with stage III squamous cell lung carcinoma.

The chain recombines TRBV11-2 with TRBJ2-1, with D possibly matching TRBD2 (5 bases). CDR3 size: 13 residues. Trimming took off 0 bases at V and 15 bases at J, with 15 bases between the two ends. Germline V gene lookup returns CDR1 SGHAT and CDR2 FQNNGV. CDR3 DNA sequence: TGTGCCAGCAGCTTAGAGGATGCGGGTTCCCGGTTCTTC. Translated, it gives CASSLEDAGSRFF. The complete variable domain, with remaining parts taken from reference TRBV11-2 and TRBJ2-1, reads EAGVAQSPRYKIIEKRQSVAFWCNPISGHATLYWYQQILGQGPKLLIQFQNNGVVDDSQLPKDRFSAERLKGVDSTLKIQPAKLEDSAVYLCASSLEDAGSRFFGPGTRLTVL.

The chain joins TRBV27 to TRBJ2-5; 8 positions match TRBD2. Germline lookup yields CDR1 MNHEY and CDR2 SMNVEV (reference sequence). The CDR3 runs to 15 residues. V lost 5 bases to trimming and J lost 5 bases; unmatched junction nucleotides: 10. The CDR3 DNA sequence: TGTGCCAGCAGTCCAACCTATTCTAGCGGGGAGACCCAGTACTTC. Amino acid sequence: CASSPTYSSGETQYF.

The CDR3 DNA reads TGTGCCACCAGCAGAGAACTGACAGATACGCAGTATTTT. Its protein is CATSRELTDTQYF. The chain combines TRBV15 with TRBJ2-3; D ambiguous. CDR3 size: 13 residues. V shed 0 bases and J shed 3 bases, with 4 bases lying between them. Per the germline V gene, CDR1 is LNHNV and CDR2 is YYDKDF (reference sequence).

This clone showed up just once. V is TRBV29-1 and J is TRBJ2-5; maybe TRBD1 (5 bases). Trimming pared 4 bases from V and 1 base from J, leaving 10 bases between. This CDR3 is 13 amino acids long. Germline V gives CDR1 SQVTM, CDR2 ANQGSEA. This chain's CDR3 is CSVVRQLQETQYF. The CDR3 nucleotides read TGCAGCGTTGTCCGACAGCTCCAAGAGACCCAGTACTTC.

The chain joins TRBV9 to TRBJ2-2; 7 bases match TRBD2. After removal of 0 bases from V and 6 bases from J, the junction contained 11 bases not matched to a gene. The CDR3 consists of 17 residues. Germline assignment: CDR1 SGDLS and CDR2 YYNGEE. CDR3 nucleotide sequence: TGTGCCAGCAGCGTAGTATCCGGGATCGCGGGAGCCGGGGAGCTGTTTTTT. It codes for CASSVVSGIAGAGELFF.